A single T cell receptor beta chain is shown here with its context. What it recognizes is unknown. The record originates from a study of cytotoxic CD8 clonotypes in ibrutinib-treated CLL. Background on the study: Among responders, about 24 were partial and 2 complete; after median 68 months, approximately 15 stayed remitted and approximately 12 progressed. Specimens for response were gathered following a median 12 months of therapy, spanning 6 to 36.

General observations from the study: The clonality went up when patients responded to ibrutinib and dropped back toward baseline at progression.

Target depth was 1 in 200,000 to 1 in 1 million T cells, about 10x per clonotype. This table comes from immunoSEQ multiplex PCR, and its TCRdb copy is limited to in-frame clones, with some not included. The sample has 120,000 to 150,000 clones, about 91% seen once. V was pared by 5 bases and J by 0 bases, with 8 bases of the junction left unmatched. The germline gives CDR1 SEHNR, CDR2 FQNEAQ (reference sequence). The CDR3 has 17 residues. This clonotype was obtained from a human donor with chronic lymphocytic leukemia. V usage is TRBV7-9 and J usage is TRBJ2-1, with TRBD2 matching over 9 bases. The specimen comprised PBMCs, sampled after 12 months of ibrutinib treatment. CDR3 protein: CASSPRGREGSYNEQFF. CDR3 coding DNA: TGTGCCAGCAGCCCACGGGGGCGGGAGGGCTCCTACAATGAGCAGTTCTTC. The complete variable domain, with remaining parts taken from reference TRBV7-9 and TRBJ2-1, reads DTGVSQNPRHKITKRGQNVTFRCDPISEHNRLYWYRQTLGQGPEFLTYFQNEAQLEKSRLLSDRFSAERPKGSFSTLEIQRTEQGDSAMYLCASSPRGREGSYNEQFFGPGTRLTVL.